Sequencing of this T cell receptor (beta chain) was carried out in a study of CD4 T cells in relation to SARS-CoV-2 and coronaviruses. As for the study in general: Convalescent patients had median age around 42 years, range 21 to 72.

CD4 enrichment then naive enrichment separated naive from memory CD4+ cells. CDR1 SEHNR and CDR2 FQNEAQ come from the germline V gene (reference sequence). The V gene lost 2 bases and the J gene lost 4 bases, with 3 bases spanning the gap. The CDR3 length is 12 residues. A remark on this clone: The antigen is unknown.

Clones were read by immunoSEQ multiplex PCR, and TCRdb kept only the in-frame ones, dropping some. This sample has 30,000 to 45,000 clones, with around 77% found just once. Sequenced input: memory CD4+ T cells from PBMCs, cultured in vitro. The TCR comes from an adult with COVID-19. This chain joins TRBV7-9 and TRBJ2-1; D is unclear. CDR3 bases: TGTGCCAGCAGCTTAACATACAATGAGCAGTTCTTC. Translated: CASSLTYNEQFF.